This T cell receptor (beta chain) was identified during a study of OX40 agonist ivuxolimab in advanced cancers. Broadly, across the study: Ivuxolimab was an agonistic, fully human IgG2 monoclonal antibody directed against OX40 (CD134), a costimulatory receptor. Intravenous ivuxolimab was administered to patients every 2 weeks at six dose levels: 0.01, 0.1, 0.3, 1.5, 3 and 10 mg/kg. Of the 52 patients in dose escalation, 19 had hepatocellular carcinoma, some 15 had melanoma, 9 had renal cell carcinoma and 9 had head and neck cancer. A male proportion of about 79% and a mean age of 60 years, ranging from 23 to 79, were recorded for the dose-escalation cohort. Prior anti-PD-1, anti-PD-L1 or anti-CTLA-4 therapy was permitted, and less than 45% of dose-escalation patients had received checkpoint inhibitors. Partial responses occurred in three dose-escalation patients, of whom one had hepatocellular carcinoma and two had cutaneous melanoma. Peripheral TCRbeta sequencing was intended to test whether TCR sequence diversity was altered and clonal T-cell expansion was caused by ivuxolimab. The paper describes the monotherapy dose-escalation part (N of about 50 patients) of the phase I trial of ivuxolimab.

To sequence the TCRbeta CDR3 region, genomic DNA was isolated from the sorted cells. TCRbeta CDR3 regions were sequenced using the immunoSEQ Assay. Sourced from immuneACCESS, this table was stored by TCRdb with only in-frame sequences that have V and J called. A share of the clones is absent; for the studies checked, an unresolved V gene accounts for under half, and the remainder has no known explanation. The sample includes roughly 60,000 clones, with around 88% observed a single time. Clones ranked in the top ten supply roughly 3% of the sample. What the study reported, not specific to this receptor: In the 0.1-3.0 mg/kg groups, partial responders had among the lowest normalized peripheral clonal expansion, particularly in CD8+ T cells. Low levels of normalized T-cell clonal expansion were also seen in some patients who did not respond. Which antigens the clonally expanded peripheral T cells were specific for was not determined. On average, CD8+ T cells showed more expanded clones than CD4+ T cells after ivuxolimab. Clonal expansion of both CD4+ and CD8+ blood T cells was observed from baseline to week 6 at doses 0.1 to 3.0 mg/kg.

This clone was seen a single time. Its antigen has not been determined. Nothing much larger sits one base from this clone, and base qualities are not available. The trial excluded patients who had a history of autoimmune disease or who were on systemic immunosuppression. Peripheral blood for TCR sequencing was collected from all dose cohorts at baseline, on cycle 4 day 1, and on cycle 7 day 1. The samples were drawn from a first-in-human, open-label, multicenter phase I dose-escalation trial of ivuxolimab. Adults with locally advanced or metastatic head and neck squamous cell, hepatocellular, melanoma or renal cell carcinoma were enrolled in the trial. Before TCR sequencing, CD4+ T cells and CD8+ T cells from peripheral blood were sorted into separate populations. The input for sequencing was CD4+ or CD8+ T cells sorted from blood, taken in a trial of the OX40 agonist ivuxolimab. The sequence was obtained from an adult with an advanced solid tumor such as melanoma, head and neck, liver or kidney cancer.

The CDR3 region: CASTNRDRYNEQFF. The bases are TGTGCCAGCACCAATCGGGACAGGTACAATGAGCAGTTCTTC. The chain is assembled from TRBV6-5 and TRBJ2-1; TRBD1 fits 8 bases in the junction. The CDR3 starts with the cysteine, ends with the phenylalanine, and has 14 residues. The entry retains the CDR3 DNA only, 42 bases that are in frame from base 1. Ends trimmed: V by 7 bases, J by 4 bases; bases unmatched to a gene: 6. For CDR1 and CDR2, the germline V gene lists MNHEY and SVGAGI.